Listed here is a single T cell receptor beta chain. Its specificity is unknown. With random hexamers, reverse transcription was performed on about 0.5 to 1 ug of RNA. Amplification of TCR beta CDR3 across 54 Vbeta and 13 Jbeta was performed with immunoSEQ multiplex PCR. MiXCR, applied by TCRdb to the immunoSEQ multiplex PCR reads, yields one record per CDR3 protein. The table lists 240,000 or so distinct CDR3 sequences, less than 96% of them singletons. J gave up 2 bases and V 6 bases, and 10 bases lay outside the gene matches. The CDR3 length is 16 residues. Germline V gives CDR1 SQVTM, CDR2 ANQGSEA. The data originate from a study of CD8 T cells in Susac syndrome. Study details: When their blood was taken, the Susac syndrome patients had either not yet had any therapy, were taking corticosteroids, or were taking intravenous immunoglobulin alone.

Study outcomes and limitations: The study acknowledged a relatively small number of individuals in its TCR sequencing and HLA analysis.

This TCR was sampled from a human donor with Susac syndrome. V gene TRBV29-1 combines with J gene TRBJ2-6; TRBD2 agrees at 7 bases. The material sequenced was CD4+ T cells from PBMCs. CDR3 residues: CSVGRDGAPGANVLTF. CDR3 coding DNA: TGCAGCGTGGGGAGGGACGGCGCCCCTGGGGCCAACGTCCTGACTTTC. Full variable domain (rest looked up from reference TRBV29-1 and TRBJ2-6): SAVISQKPSRDICQRGTSLTIQCQVDSQVTMMFWYRQQPGQSLTLIATANQGSEATYESGFVIDKFPISRPNLTFSTLTVSNMSPEDSSIYLCSVGRDGAPGANVLTFGAGSRLTVL.